The 12 T cell receptor beta chains given below trace back to one sample, sequenced in a study of blood T cells in healthy people across ages. It was with a sample-barcoded 5' primer and a J-beta primer mix that a second PCR of about 6 to 12 cycles was run. TCRdb independently ran MiXCR on the 5' RACE reads; one entry per CDR3 protein. The sample includes fewer than 2,000,000 distinct CDR3 sequences, about 32% seen only once; the top ten take around 11%. The sequencing sample was made of blood. Receptors were obtained from a woman aged 25 to 39 in good health.

This sequence joins TRBV5-1 and TRBJ2-7; D might be TRBD1 (6 bases). Trimming cost V 0 bases and J 0 bases, with 10 bases left between them. The CDR3 sequence is 15 residues long. CDR1 SGHRS and CDR2 YFSETQ come from the germline V gene. DNA of the CDR3: TGCGCCAGCAGCTTGGATTGGACAGCCTCCTACGAGCAGTACTTC. This sequence encodes CASSLDWTASYEQYF.

This clonotype was observed a single time. This chain links TRBV19 with TRBJ2-1; 8 positions match TRBD2. V lost 4 bases, J lost 8 bases, and 7 bases stayed unmatched. Germline loops: CDR1 LNHDA, CDR2 SQIVND (reference sequence). There are 14 residues in the CDR3. CDR3 DNA: TGTGCCAGTAGTAGGACGGGGGGGCCCCATGAGCAGTTCTTC. Protein sequence: CASSRTGGPHEQFF.

J is TRBJ2-1 and V is TRBV3-1, with unresolved D. Germline CDR1 reads LGHDT; CDR2 reads YNNKEL (reference sequence). The V end was cut by 0 bases, the J end by 4 bases, with 10 bases between. This CDR3 is 15 amino acids long. CDR3 residues: CASSQERLLYNEQFF. CDR3 coding DNA: TGTGCCAGCAGCCAAGAGAGGCTACTGTACAATGAGCAGTTCTTC.

V gene TRBV9 combines with J gene TRBJ2-7; D remains unclear. CDR3 size: 14 residues. Germline CDR1 and CDR2: SGDLS and YYNGEE. V gave up 0 bases and J gave up 2 bases, with 9 bases separating them. The CDR3 protein is CASSVGDFPYEQYF. In DNA, the CDR3 is TGTGCCAGCAGCGTAGGGGATTTTCCCTACGAGCAGTACTTC.

Only a few counts were recorded for this clonotype. CDR3 protein: CSVDLYLHTDTQYF. Here the CDR3 DNA reads TGCAGCGTTGATTTGTACCTCCACACAGATACGCAGTATTTT. V and J are TRBV29-1 and TRBJ2-3; D is ambiguous. There are 14 residues in the CDR3. Trimming stripped 3 bases from V and 2 bases from J, with 12 bases between. In germline, CDR1 is SQVTM, CDR2 ANQGSEA.

The rearrangement uses TRBV29-1 and TRBJ2-3; D is possibly TRBD2 (7 bases). This CDR3 is 16 amino acids long. Germline assignment: CDR1 SQVTM and CDR2 ANQGSEA. Trimming stripped 1 base from V and 6 bases from J, with 20 bases between. CDR3 protein: CSVEGGGKTSVDTQYF. CDR3 in DNA: TGCAGCGTTGAAGGGGGGGGCAAAACAAGCGTGGATACGCAGTATTTT.

In this sample, this clonotype turned up a few times. This chain connects TRBV3-1 to TRBJ2-7; 7 nucleotides match TRBD2. This CDR3 has 16 residues. Germline-derived CDR1 and CDR2 are LGHDT and YNNKEL (reference sequence). The trim removed 4 bases at V and 7 bases at J, leaving 16 bases unmatched. The CDR3 region has the DNA TGTGCCAGCAGCCTTATGGCTACTAGCGCAAGGACAGAGCAGTACTTC. Translation: CASSLMATSARTEQYF.

This sequence joins TRBV7-9 and TRBJ2-3; TRBD2 aligns across 7 bases. Germline assignment: CDR1 SEHNR and CDR2 FQNEAQ (reference sequence). The CDR3 length is 18 residues. After removal of 3 bases from V and 1 base from J, the junction contained 13 bases not matched to a gene. For the CDR3, the DNA is TGTGCCAGCAGCTTCCCTTTGGGCGCTAGCGGACGCACAGATACGCAGTATTTT. Residues: CASSFPLGASGRTDTQYF.

With regard to this clonotype: The junction departs from germline at one end; a sequencing error may be responsible. The rearrangement joins TRBV29-1 to TRBJ2-1; 11 bases agree with TRBD2. Looked up from germline, CDR1 is SQVTM and CDR2 is ANQGSEA. The CDR3 is 17 amino acids. The CDR3 coding sequence is TGCAGCGTTGAGACGAGGGGGACTAGCGGAAAGTACAATGGGCAGTTCTTC. The encoded protein is CSVETRGTSGKYNGQFF.

This clonotype has at least ten counts. V usage is TRBV10-3 and J usage is TRBJ2-3; 7 positions match TRBD2. This CDR3 comprises 14 residues. Germline CDR1 reads ENHRY; CDR2 reads SYGVKD. The junction had 4 bases not matched to a gene; V was cut back by 3 bases and J by 4 bases. The CDR3 loop reads CAISDARGSDTQYF. The CDR3 DNA is TGTGCCATCAGTGACGCGCGGGGGTCAGATACGCAGTATTTT.

V is TRBV7-2 and J is TRBJ2-3, with 8 bases identical to TRBD2. Trimming took 5 bases from V and 0 from J; bases not matched to a gene: 16. Germline values: CDR1 SGHTA, CDR2 FQGNSA. CDR3 length: 19 amino acids. The CDR3 nucleotides read TGTGCCAGCAGCATCCCCTTCGGGCGGGGGGTCACTAGCACAGATACGCAGTATTTT. It codes for CASSIPFGRGVTSTDTQYF.

Note on this clonotype: A much larger clone differs from this one at a single base, so this may be a read error. The rearrangement links TRBV29-1 to TRBJ1-2; 7 bases are shared with TRBD1. This CDR3 region has 13 residues. The V gene's germline CDR1 is SQVTM and CDR2 ANQGSEA. J lost 3 bases, V lost 6 bases, and 7 bases had no gene match. The CDR3 here is CSVRGVRDYGYTF. The CDR3 bases are TGCAGCGTCAGGGGGGTCCGAGACTATGGCTACACCTTC.